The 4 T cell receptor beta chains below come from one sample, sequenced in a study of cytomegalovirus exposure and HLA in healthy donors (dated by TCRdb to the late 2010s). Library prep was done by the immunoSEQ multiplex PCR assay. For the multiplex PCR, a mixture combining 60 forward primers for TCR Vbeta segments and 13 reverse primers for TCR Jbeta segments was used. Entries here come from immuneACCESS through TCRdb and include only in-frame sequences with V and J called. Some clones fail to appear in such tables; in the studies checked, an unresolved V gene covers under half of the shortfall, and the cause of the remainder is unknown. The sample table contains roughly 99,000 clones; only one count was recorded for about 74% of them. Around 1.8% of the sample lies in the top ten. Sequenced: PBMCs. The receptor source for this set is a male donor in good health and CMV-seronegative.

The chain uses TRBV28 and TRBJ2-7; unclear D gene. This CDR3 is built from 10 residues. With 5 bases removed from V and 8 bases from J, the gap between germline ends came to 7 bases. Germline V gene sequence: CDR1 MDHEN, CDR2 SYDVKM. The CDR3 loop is CASSINQQYF. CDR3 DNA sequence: TGTGCCAGCAGTATTAATCAGCAGTACTTC.

CDR3 bases: TGCGCCAGCAGCTTGTTTGGGGGGGACTACAATGAGCAGTTCTTC. The encoded protein is CASSLFGGDYNEQFF. The V gene is TRBV5-1, the J gene TRBJ2-1, with 7 bases aligning to TRBD2. The CDR3 is 15 residues long. CDR1 is SGHRS and CDR2 is YFSETQ in the germline V gene. V shed 1 base, J shed 3 bases, and the junction held 4 bases outside the gene matches. The variable domain in full, completed from reference TRBV5-1 and TRBJ2-1, reads KAGVTQTPRYLIKTRGQQVTLSCSPISGHRSVSWYQQTPGQGLQFLFEYFSETQRNKGNFPGRFSGRQFSNSRSEMNVSTLELGDSALYLCASSLFGGDYNEQFFGPGTRLTVL.

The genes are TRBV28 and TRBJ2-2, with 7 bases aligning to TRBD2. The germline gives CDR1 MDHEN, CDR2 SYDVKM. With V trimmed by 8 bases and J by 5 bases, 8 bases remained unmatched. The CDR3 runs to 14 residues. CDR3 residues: CASLSWGGTGELFF. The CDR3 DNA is TGTGCCAGCCTAAGTTGGGGGGGAACCGGGGAGCTGTTTTTT.

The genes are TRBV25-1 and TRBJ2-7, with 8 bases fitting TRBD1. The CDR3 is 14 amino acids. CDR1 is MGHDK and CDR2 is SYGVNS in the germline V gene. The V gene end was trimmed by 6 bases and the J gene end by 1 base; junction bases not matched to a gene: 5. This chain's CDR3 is CASSDRGYSYEQYF. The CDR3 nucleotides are TGTGCCAGCAGCGACAGGGGCTATTCCTACGAGCAGTACTTC.